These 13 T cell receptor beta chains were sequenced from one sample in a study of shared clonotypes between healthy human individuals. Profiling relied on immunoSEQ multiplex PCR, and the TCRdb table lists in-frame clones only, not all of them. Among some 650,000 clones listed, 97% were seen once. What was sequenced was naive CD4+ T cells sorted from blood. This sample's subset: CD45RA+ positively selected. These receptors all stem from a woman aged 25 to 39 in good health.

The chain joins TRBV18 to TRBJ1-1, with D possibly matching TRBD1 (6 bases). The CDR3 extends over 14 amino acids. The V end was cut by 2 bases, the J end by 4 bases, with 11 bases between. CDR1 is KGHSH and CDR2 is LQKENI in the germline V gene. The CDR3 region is CASSPTGPGTEAFF. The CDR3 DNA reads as TGTGCCAGCTCACCAACAGGGCCAGGCACTGAAGCTTTCTTT.

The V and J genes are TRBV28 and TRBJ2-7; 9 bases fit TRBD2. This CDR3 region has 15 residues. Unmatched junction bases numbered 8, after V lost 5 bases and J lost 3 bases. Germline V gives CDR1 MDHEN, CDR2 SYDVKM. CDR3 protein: CASSDIAGVVYEQYF. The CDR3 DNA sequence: TGTGCCAGCAGTGATATAGCGGGAGTGGTCTACGAGCAGTACTTC.

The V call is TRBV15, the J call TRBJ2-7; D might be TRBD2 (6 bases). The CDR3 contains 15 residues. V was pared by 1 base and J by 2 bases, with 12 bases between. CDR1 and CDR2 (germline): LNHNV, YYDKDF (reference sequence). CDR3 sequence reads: CATSRGNSGPYEQYF. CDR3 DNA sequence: TGTGCCACCAGCAGAGGTAATAGCGGACCCTACGAGCAGTACTTC. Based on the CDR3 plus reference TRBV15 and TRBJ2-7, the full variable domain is DAMVIQNPRYQVTQFGKPVTLSCSQTLNHNVMYWYQQKSSQAPKLLFHYYDKDFNNEADTPDNFQSRRPNTSFCFLDIRSPGLGDTAMYLCATSRGNSGPYEQYFGPGTRLTVT.

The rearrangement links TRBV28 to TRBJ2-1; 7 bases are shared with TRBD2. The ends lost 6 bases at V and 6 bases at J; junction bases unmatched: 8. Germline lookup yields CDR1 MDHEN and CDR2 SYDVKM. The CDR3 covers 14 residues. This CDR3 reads CASSPGREFNEQFF. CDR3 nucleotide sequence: TGTGCCAGCAGCCCGGGGCGGGAGTTCAATGAGCAGTTCTTC.

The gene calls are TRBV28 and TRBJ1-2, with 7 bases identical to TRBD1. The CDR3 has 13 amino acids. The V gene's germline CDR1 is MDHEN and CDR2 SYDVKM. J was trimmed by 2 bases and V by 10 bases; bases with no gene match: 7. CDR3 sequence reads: CATRTGGNYGYTF. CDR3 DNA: TGTGCCACCCGGACAGGAGGGAACTATGGCTACACCTTC.

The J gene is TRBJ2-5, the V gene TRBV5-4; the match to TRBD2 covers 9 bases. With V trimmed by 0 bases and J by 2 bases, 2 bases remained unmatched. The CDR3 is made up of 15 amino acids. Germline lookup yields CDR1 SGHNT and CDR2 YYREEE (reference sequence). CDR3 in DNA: TGTGCCAGCAGCTTGGCTAGCGGGACTCAAGAGACCCAGTACTTC. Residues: CASSLASGTQETQYF.

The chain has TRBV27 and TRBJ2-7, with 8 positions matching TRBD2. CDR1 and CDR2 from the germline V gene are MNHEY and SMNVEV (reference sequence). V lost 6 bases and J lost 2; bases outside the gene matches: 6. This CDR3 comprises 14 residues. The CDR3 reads CASRLSGEAYEQYF. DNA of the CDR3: TGTGCCAGCAGGCTTAGCGGGGAGGCCTACGAGCAGTACTTC.

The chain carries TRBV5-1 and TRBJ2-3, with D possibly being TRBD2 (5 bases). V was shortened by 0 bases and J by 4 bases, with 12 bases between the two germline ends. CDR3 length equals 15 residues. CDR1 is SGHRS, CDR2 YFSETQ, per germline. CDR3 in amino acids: CASSLDPGSADTQYF. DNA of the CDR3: TGCGCCAGCAGCTTGGATCCGGGATCGGCAGATACGCAGTATTTT. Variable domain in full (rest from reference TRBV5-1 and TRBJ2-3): KAGVTQTPRYLIKTRGQQVTLSCSPISGHRSVSWYQQTPGQGLQFLFEYFSETQRNKGNFPGRFSGRQFSNSRSEMNVSTLELGDSALYLCASSLDPGSADTQYFGPGTRLTVL.

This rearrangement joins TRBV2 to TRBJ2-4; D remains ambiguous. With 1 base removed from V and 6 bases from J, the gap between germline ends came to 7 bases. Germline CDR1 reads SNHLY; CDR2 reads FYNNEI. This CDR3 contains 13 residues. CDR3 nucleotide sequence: TGTGCCAGCAGTGAAGGGCACGGAAACATTCAGTACTTC. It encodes CASSEGHGNIQYF. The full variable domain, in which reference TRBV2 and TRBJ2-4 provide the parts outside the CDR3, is EPEVTQTPSHQVTQMGQEVILRCVPISNHLYFYWYRQILGQKVEFLVSFYNNEISEKSEIFDDQFSVERPDGSNFTLKIRSTKLEDSAMYFCASSEGHGNIQYFGAGTRLSVL.

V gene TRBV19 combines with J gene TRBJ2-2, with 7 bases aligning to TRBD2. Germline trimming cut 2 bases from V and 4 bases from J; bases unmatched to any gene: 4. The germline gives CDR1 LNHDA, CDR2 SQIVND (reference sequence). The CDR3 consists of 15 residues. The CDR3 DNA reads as TGTGCCAGTAGTATACGCGGGAGTGGCACCGGGGAGCTGTTTTTT. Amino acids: CASSIRGSGTGELFF. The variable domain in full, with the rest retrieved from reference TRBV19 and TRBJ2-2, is DGGITQSPKYLFRKEGQNVTLSCEQNLNHDAMYWYRQDPGQGLRLIYYSQIVNDFQKGDIAEGYSVSREKKESFPLTVTSAQKNPTAFYLCASSIRGSGTGELFFGEGSRLTVL.

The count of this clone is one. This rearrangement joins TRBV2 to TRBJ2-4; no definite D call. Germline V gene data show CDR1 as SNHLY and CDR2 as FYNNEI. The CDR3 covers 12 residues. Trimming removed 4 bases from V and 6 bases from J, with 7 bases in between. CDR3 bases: TGTGCCAGCAGTGGAGACGGAAACATTCAGTACTTC. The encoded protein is CASSGDGNIQYF.

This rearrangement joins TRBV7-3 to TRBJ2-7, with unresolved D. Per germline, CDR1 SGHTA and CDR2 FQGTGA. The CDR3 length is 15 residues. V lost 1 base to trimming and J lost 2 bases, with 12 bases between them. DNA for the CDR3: TGTGCCAGCAGCTTAAATCTCGCCCCCACCTACGAGCAGTACTTC. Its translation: CASSLNLAPTYEQYF. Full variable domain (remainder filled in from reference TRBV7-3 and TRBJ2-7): GAGVSQTPSNKVTEKGKYVELRCDPISGHTALYWYRQSLGQGPEFLIYFQGTGAADDSGLPNDRFFAVRPEGSVSTLKIQRTERGDSAVYLCASSLNLAPTYEQYFGPGTRLTVT.

The CDR3, as DNA: TGTGCCAGCAGTGAAATGGACAGGGCTGGGGCCAACGTCCTGACTTTC. Translating it yields CASSEMDRAGANVLTF. This chain links TRBV2 with TRBJ2-6; 8 nucleotides agree with TRBD1. CDR3 length equals 16 residues. Losses at the gene ends were 2 bases for V and 2 bases for J; bases not matched to a gene: 2. CDR1 is SNHLY and CDR2 is FYNNEI in the germline V gene.